This T cell receptor (beta chain) was captured by sequencing in a study of T cells after yellow fever vaccination (dated by TCRdb to between 2018 and 2021). Describing the broader study: Libraries from fractions with low cell numbers were prepared with the SMART-Seq v4 Ultra Low Input RNA kit. To follow T-cell clones before and after primary and booster YFV17D yellow fever vaccination, bulk TCR alpha and beta repertoires were sequenced over time. Two healthy male donors, one aged 18 to 30 and one aged 30 to 39 years, were included in the cohort. Blood was drawn at multiple timepoints before and after primary and secondary immunization, with bulk PBMC replicates and cell subsets isolated. The paper as a whole reports these results and caveats: After the booster, most clones that had expanded after primary vaccination were detected again (about 97% of CD4 and 70% to 90% of CD8), suggesting broad maintenance of memory. The study included only a couple of donors, which limits how far the findings can be generalized. A small fraction of clonotypes showed up in both the CD4 and CD8 compartments, probably as a result of convergent recombination. FACS-sorted repertoires could contain abundant contaminating clonotypes from the bulk population, so computational filtering was required. The secondary T-cell response was found to be weaker but faster than the primary response, with a peak reached on day 5 rather than on day 15.

TCR cDNA was synthesized by 5'RACE template switching, through which a universal primer site and unique molecular identifiers were introduced. Priming of cDNA synthesis was performed from both the TCR alpha and TCR beta constant segments. Library amplification involved two PCR steps, and the second step added sample barcodes and sequencing adapters. Sequencing of the libraries was done on either Illumina HiSeq 2500 (2x100 bp) or NovaSeq (2x150 bp). The study's own analysis went as follows. MIGEC was used to demultiplex reads and collapse the reads into UMI consensus sequences, and MiXCR was used for V(D)J alignment. Using edgeR on replicate PBMC samples, clonotypes were called vaccine-responding if FDR was below 0.01 and the log2 fold change was above 5 up to day 15. Bulk clonotypes were assigned CD4 or CD8 identity according to which sequenced CD4 or CD8 repertoire held them at higher abundance. The public sequencing data were trimmed at Q25 with fastp and processed into clonotypes with MiXCR by TCRdb, which kept only in-frame beta chains. Rows merge per CDR3 protein into single entries with the most common DNA and genes. For this entry, the V and J calls and clone size follow TCRdb and not the study's own pipeline. The sample profile shows about 240,000 distinct CDR3 sequences; less than 8.5% of them were found once. Roughly 0.9% of the sample comes from the top ten.

This specimen's treatment or condition label, interpreted: live attenuated yellow fever vaccine strain. A standard Ficoll-Paque protocol was used to isolate PBMCs from peripheral blood. CD4 and CD8 T-cell fractions were isolated with Dynabeads CD4 and CD8 positive selection kits. RNA was extracted with TriZol from bulk PBMCs, CD4 and CD8 fractions, and dextramer-positive and dextramer-negative fractions. Taken from cysteine to phenylalanine, the CDR3 has 15 residues. This entry keeps only the CDR3 DNA: 45 bases, framed from base 1. Clipping removes 3 bases from V and 5 bases from J, with 4 as the unmatched junction base count. CDR1 and CDR2 (KGHSH, LQKENI) derive from the germline V gene. In the case of this clonotype: The antigen it binds to is not known. No clone much larger than this one lies a single base away; base qualities are absent.

The sequenced sample was CD4+ T cells sorted from PBMCs, obtained 15 days after the yellow fever booster vaccination. The origin of this receptor is a man between 25 and 39 years old who received the YFV17D yellow fever vaccine. The chain is encoded by TRBV18 joined to TRBJ2-1; TRBD1 agrees with 10 junctional bases. The bases read TGTGCCAGCTCACCGCCGGGACAGGGGAACAATGAGCAGTTCTTC. Its product reads: CASSPPGQGNNEQFF.